A single sample gave rise to the 21 T cell receptor beta chains below, sequenced in a study of blood T cell repertoires in COVID-19. Generated by immunoSEQ multiplex PCR, the TCRdb table keeps only in-frame clones and is missing some. The table lists 200,000 or so clones, more than 75% of them singletons. Source material: peripheral blood. Source of these receptors: an older man with acute or convalescent COVID-19.

A few counts support this clone. This sequence joins TRBV27 and TRBJ1-4; 7 bases are a match to TRBD1. This CDR3 has 16 amino acids. Germline V lookup: CDR1 MNHEY, CDR2 SMNVEV (reference sequence). V dropped 4 bases and J dropped 4; count of bases not matched to a gene: 9. As DNA, the CDR3 is TGTGCCAGCAGTTACCGCCCGACAGGGAGTAATGAAAAACTGTTTTTT. Residues: CASSYRPTGSNEKLFF. Looking up the rest from reference TRBV27 and TRBJ1-4 gives the full variable domain: EAQVTQNPRYLITVTGKKLTVTCSQNMNHEYMSWYRQDPGLGLRQIYYSMNVEVTDKGDVPEGYKVSRKEKRNFPLILESPSPNQTSLYFCASSYRPTGSNEKLFFGSGTQLSVL.

This rearrangement joins TRBV7-8 to TRBJ2-2, with D uncertain. Per germline, CDR1 SGHVS and CDR2 FQNEAQ. The length of the CDR3 is 12 residues. Between the trimmed V and J ends, which lost 5 bases and 6 bases, there was a span of 7 bases. The CDR3: CASSRVAGELFF. The CDR3 DNA reads TGTGCCAGCAGCCGGGTAGCCGGGGAGCTGTTTTTT.

J is TRBJ2-1 and V is TRBV14, with 8 bases aligning to TRBD2. The CDR3 length is 17 residues. Germline V gene sequence: CDR1 SGHDN, CDR2 FVKESK. V shed 2 bases, J shed 0 bases, and the junction held 6 bases outside the gene matches. CDR3 amino acids: CASSQPGGASSYNEQFF. DNA of the CDR3: TGTGCCAGCAGCCAACCGGGAGGGGCGAGCTCCTACAATGAGCAGTTCTTC.

The genes are TRBV10-3 and TRBJ1-5; possible D gene TRBD1, 5 bases. CDR3 length: 15 amino acids. V was cut by 5 bases and J by 2 bases, with 13 bases left in between. Germline V gene lookup returns CDR1 ENHRY and CDR2 SYGVKD. CDR3 loop: CAISTQGLGNQPQHF. In DNA form, the CDR3 reads TGTGCCATCAGTACCCAGGGTTTGGGCAATCAGCCCCAGCATTTT.

The rearrangement joins TRBV11-2 to TRBJ2-1; D might be TRBD2 (5 bases). Per germline, CDR1 SGHAT and CDR2 FQNNGV. The V end lost 1 base, the J end lost 8 bases, and 15 bases lay between the germline ends. CDR3 length equals 15 residues. The CDR3 DNA reads as TGTGCCAGCAGCTTAGCTCGGCTAGCACTGCATGAGCAGTTCTTC. Amino acid sequence: CASSLARLALHEQFF.

This chain uses TRBV21-1 with TRBJ2-7; TRBD1 reflects the table's D call only, with no check against the DNA. TRBV21-1 is classified as a pseudogene. CDR3 length: 15 amino acids. CDR3 residues: CASSWTGGHLYEQYF. CDR3 bases: TGTGCCAGCAGCTGGACAGGGGGCCACCTATACGAGCAGTACTTC.

The J gene is TRBJ2-1, the V gene TRBV27, with TRBD2 matching over 10 bases. Germline trimming cut 8 bases from V and 7 bases from J; bases unmatched to any gene: 11. Germline V gene lookup returns CDR1 MNHEY and CDR2 SMNVEV (reference sequence). The CDR3 is 15 amino acids. CDR3 sequence reads: CASSIRGLAWNEQFF. CDR3 bases: TGTGCCAGCTCCATTCGGGGACTAGCGTGGAATGAGCAGTTCTTC.

The genes are TRBV24-1 and TRBJ2-2; the match to TRBD2 covers 8 bases. The V gene end was trimmed by 2 bases and the J gene end by 3 bases; junction bases not matched to a gene: 7. CDR3 length: 17 amino acids. The germline V gene encodes CDR1 KGHDR and CDR2 SFDVKD. The CDR3 DNA reads as TGTGCCACCAGTGATTCGTCTAGCGGGCCTCACACCGGGGAGCTGTTTTTT. As protein: CATSDSSSGPHTGELFF.

The chain uses TRBV19 and TRBJ2-7; TRBD1 matches 9 bases. CDR3 length: 13 amino acids. Germline V gene sequence: CDR1 LNHDA, CDR2 SQIVND (reference sequence). Losses at the gene ends were 5 bases for V and 3 bases for J; bases not matched to a gene: 2. This CDR3 reads CASSRTGDYEQYV. CDR3 sequence (DNA): TGTGCCAGTAGTCGGACAGGGGACTACGAGCAGTACGTC.

The rearrangement links TRBV27 to TRBJ2-7; 12 bases fit TRBD2. CDR1 is MNHEY, CDR2 SMNVEV, per germline (reference sequence). CDR3 length equals 17 residues. Trimming removed 7 bases from V and 5 bases from J; junction bases left unmatched: 15. CDR3 sequence reads: CASTQIAGTSGRNEQYF. The DNA of the CDR3 is TGTGCCAGCACCCAAATCGCCGGGACTAGCGGGCGCAACGAGCAGTACTTC.

In its sample, this clone was seen once. The rearrangement links TRBV5-1 to TRBJ2-1; 16 bases line up with TRBD2. This CDR3 contains 19 residues. Looked up from germline, CDR1 is SGHRS and CDR2 is YFSETQ. V dropped 4 bases and J dropped 7; count of bases not matched to a gene: 14. The CDR3 DNA reads as TGCGCCAGCAGCCCCGGGACTAGCGGGAGGGCCTCTTTGTCGAATGAGCAGTTCTTC. This encodes CASSPGTSGRASLSNEQFF.

The chain carries TRBV3-1 (or the pseudogene TRBV3-2) and TRBJ2-6, with 8 positions matching TRBD1. This CDR3 has 19 residues. From germline, CDR1 is LGHDT and CDR2 YNNKEL (reference sequence). J gave up 2 bases and V 1 base, and 10 bases lay outside the gene matches. CDR3 DNA sequence: TGTGCCAGCAGCCAAGTTTTAGGGACAGGAGGGACTGGGGCCAACGTCCTGACTTTC. As protein: CASSQVLGTGGTGANVLTF.

The chain uses TRBV11-2 and TRBJ1-4; no clear D gene. V lost 4 bases to trimming and J lost 2 bases, with 8 bases between them. CDR3 length equals 14 residues. Germline CDR1 reads SGHAT; CDR2 reads FQNNGV. CDR3 in amino acids: CASSWRVTNEKLFF. CDR3 coding DNA: TGTGCCAGCAGCTGGCGGGTGACTAATGAAAAACTGTTTTTT.

This sequence joins TRBV3-1 (or the pseudogene TRBV3-2) and TRBJ2-3; TRBD1 might be the D (5 bases). The V gene lost 10 bases and the J gene lost 5 bases, with 10 bases spanning the gap. This CDR3 is built from 11 residues. Germline V gene data show CDR1 as LGHDT and CDR2 as YNNKEL (reference sequence). The CDR3 DNA follows: TGTGCCACTCAGGGTATAGATACGCAGTATTTT. Translating gives CATQGIDTQYF.

The J gene is TRBJ2-1, the V gene TRBV7-2, with 8 nucleotides matching TRBD2. CDR3 length equals 14 residues. V shed 5 bases, J shed 7 bases, and the junction held 7 bases outside the gene matches. Per germline, CDR1 SGHTA and CDR2 FQGNSA. The CDR3 region is CASSKQAGANEQFF. DNA for the CDR3: TGTGCCAGCAGCAAACAAGCGGGAGCGAATGAGCAGTTCTTC.

The rearrangement joins TRBV28 to TRBJ2-2, with TRBD2 matching 7 bases. The CDR3 has 14 amino acids. The germline V gene encodes CDR1 MDHEN and CDR2 SYDVKM. V lost 5 bases, J lost 4 bases, and 4 bases stayed unmatched. CDR3 sequence reads: CASSPGGGTGELFF. The CDR3, as DNA: TGTGCCAGCAGTCCTGGGGGGGGCACCGGGGAGCTGTTTTTT.

This chain joins TRBV11-2 and TRBJ2-3; TRBD1 matches 8 bases. The CDR3 has 17 amino acids. The V segment lost 5 bases and the J segment 0 bases; nucleotides outside the gene matches: 10. CDR1 SGHAT and CDR2 FQNNGV come from the germline V gene. The CDR3 reads CASSLSAGGASTDTQYF. The CDR3 nucleotides read TGTGCCAGCAGCCTCAGCGCAGGGGGCGCCAGCACAGATACGCAGTATTTT.

V gene TRBV24-1 combines with J gene TRBJ2-1; TRBD1 agrees at 11 bases. Germline assignment: CDR1 KGHDR and CDR2 SFDVKD. This CDR3 comprises 15 residues. J was trimmed by 9 bases and V by 5 bases; bases with no gene match: 8. The chain's CDR3 is CATSAHGQGAFEQFF. The CDR3 DNA sequence: TGTGCCACCAGTGCCCACGGACAGGGGGCTTTTGAGCAGTTCTTC.

V gene TRBV5-4 combines with J gene TRBJ2-5; 8 bases line up with TRBD1. Germline V CDR1 and CDR2: SGHNT, YYREEE (reference sequence). With V trimmed by 3 bases and J by 4 bases, 8 bases remained unmatched. This CDR3 is built from 15 residues. CDR3 residues: CASSSGTGPLETQYF. DNA for the CDR3: TGTGCCAGCAGCTCCGGGACAGGTCCTTTAGAGACCCAGTACTTC.

The chain links TRBV27 to TRBJ2-6; 9 nucleotides agree with TRBD1. The CDR3 covers 16 residues. Unmatched junction bases numbered 5, after V lost 6 bases and J lost 2 bases. Germline loops: CDR1 MNHEY, CDR2 SMNVEV (reference sequence). DNA for the CDR3: TGTGCCAGCAGACGGGGGGACAGGGCTGGGGCCAACGTCCTGACTTTC. This gives the protein CASRRGDRAGANVLTF. Together with reference TRBV27 and TRBJ2-6, the CDR3 gives the full variable domain: EAQVTQNPRYLITVTGKKLTVTCSQNMNHEYMSWYRQDPGLGLRQIYYSMNVEVTDKGDVPEGYKVSRKEKRNFPLILESPSPNQTSLYFCASRRGDRAGANVLTFGAGSRLTVL.

The chain recombines TRBV28 with TRBJ1-5; D gene uncertain. Trimming pared 3 bases from V and 2 bases from J, leaving 2 bases between. The CDR3 has 12 residues. Germline V gene lookup returns CDR1 MDHEN and CDR2 SYDVKM. CDR3 nucleotides: TGTGCCAGCAGTTTCGGCAATCAGCCCCAGCATTTT. Its protein product is CASSFGNQPQHF.